The source of this T cell receptor (beta chain) is a study of T cells in Graves' hyperthyroidism and ophthalmopathy. General study findings and limits: Ophthalmopathy stood apart from stable hyperthyroidism in a 13 V-J model.

V was pared by 7 bases and J by 2 bases, with 2 bases of the junction left unmatched. The germline V gene encodes CDR1 SNHLY and CDR2 FYNNEI. The CDR3 runs to 13 residues. A lack of ophthalmopathy progression within 18 months defined stable Graves' hyperthyroidism. Subjects aged 18 to 65 presented with newly diagnosed hyperthyroidism of less than 2 months' duration. PBMCs were obtained from approximately 10 ml fresh peripheral blood. This clonotype was found many times. Antigen unknown. Regions amplified from RNA transcripts were the TCR beta CDR3 regions. HTBI primers were used for first-round RT-PCR of the TCR CDR3. TCRdb called the multiplex PCR reads again in MiXCR, with one record for every CDR3 protein. The table lists approximately 400,000 distinct CDR3 sequences, about 16% of them singletons.

The chain combines TRBV2 with TRBJ2-7; 10 nucleotides match TRBD2. The sequencing input was blood. The receptor was isolated from a woman aged 25 to 39 with Graves' hyperthyroidism. Here the CDR3 reads CASTSGRAYEQYF. CDR3 bases: TGTGCCAGCACGAGCGGGAGGGCCTACGAGCAGTACTTC.